This TCR beta chain is from a study of cytotoxic CD8 clonotypes in ibrutinib-treated CLL. Findings and caveats of the study: Baseline levels were approached again at progression, after clonality had risen at ibrutinib response.

Note on this clone: Antigen: not known.

Produced via immunoSEQ multiplex PCR; TCRdb's table is partial and in-frame only. The table has 23,000 or so clones, roughly three quarters seen once; the top ten hold around 30%. Germline V lookup: CDR1 SGDLS, CDR2 YYNGEE. The CDR3 is 15 amino acids. The J segment lost 6 bases and the V segment lost 3 bases, leaving 4 bases of the junction unmatched. The V and J genes are TRBV9 and TRBJ2-3; 13 bases align to TRBD2. The source is a human donor with chronic lymphocytic leukemia. Specimen: PBMCs, collected after 24 months of ibrutinib treatment. As DNA, the CDR3 is TGTGCCAGCAGCGATGGACTAGCGGGGGCTGATACGCAGTATTTT. Its translation: CASSDGLAGADTQYF.